Reported below is one T cell receptor beta chain. Which antigen it targets is not known. No much larger clonotype is one base removed from it; base qualities were not supplied. Libraries were constructed by PCR. Sequencing used an Illumina HiSeq 2500. To reduce PCR and sequencing biases, unique molecular identifiers were built into the TCR beta cDNA libraries. Roughly 0.5 million cDNA molecules were obtained per 1 to 10 million input T cells, so each molecule approximated one T cell. The same protocol used for the earlier healthy control dataset was applied to prepare and sequence the patient libraries. Within a given batch, samples were prepared together, multiplexed and sequenced on the same HiSeq lane. Under the source paper's analysis protocol: Raw barcoded reads were processed with MIGEC, discarding single-read molecular identifier groups before consensus assembly and CDR3 extraction. VDJtools was used for post-analysis of the clonotype tables, and diversity was normalized by down-sampling every dataset to the size of the smallest sample. In repertoire overlap clustering, CDR3 amino acid sequences, but not nucleotide sequences, were matched to correct batch-related cross-sample contamination. The public sequencing data were trimmed at Q25 with fastp and processed into clonotypes with MiXCR by TCRdb, which kept only in-frame beta chains. CDR3 protein duplicates are merged, each entry listing the most common genes and DNA. In this record, the V and J calls reflect TCRdb's handling and not the investigators' own analysis. Counted in this sample were about 820,000 distinct CDR3 sequences; 53% of them appeared once. Approximately 4.5% of the sample rests with the top ten.

The sample belongs to a study of post-analysis software for immune sequencing data (dated by TCRdb to the mid-2010s). As for the study more broadly: Recorded disease courses included relapsing-remitting, secondary progressive and progressive-relapsing multiple sclerosis, with some patients lacking subtype annotation. The patient repertoires were compared against approximately ten previously published healthy control repertoires obtained from donors aged roughly 6 to 25 years. A subset of samples was prepared in parallel using single-end sample barcoding, then pooled and co-amplified after Illumina adapter ligation. The research as a whole found: The multiple sclerosis patient group was slightly younger than the control group. When samples were clustered directly using the F measure, samples prepared in the same batch co-clustered strongly, which prompted a batch-effect correction. Normalized Chao1 diversity was significantly lower in multiple sclerosis patients than controls, suggesting substantial peripheral T-cell clonal expansion.

To demonstrate the VDJtools post-analysis software, TCR beta repertoires were profiled from the peripheral blood of about 13 young patients with multiple sclerosis. Multiple sclerosis patients were children and adolescents aged about 6 to 15 years. This receptor was identified in a girl aged 5-17 years with multiple sclerosis. Sequencing was done on a sample of blood.

In nucleotides, the sequence is TGTGCCAGTAGTATAGAAGGCAGACGACATACGCAGTATTTT. Its translation is CASSIEGRRHTQYF. The sequence joins TRBV19 to TRBJ2-3; there is no confident call for the D gene. The V end loses 0 bases and the J end loses 7 bases, and a stretch of 11 bases separates them. From cysteine to phenylalanine, the CDR3 is 14 amino acids long. Only CDR3 DNA remains: 42 bases, in frame from the first base. CDR1 and CDR2, per the germline V gene (reference sequence), are LNHDA and SQIVND.